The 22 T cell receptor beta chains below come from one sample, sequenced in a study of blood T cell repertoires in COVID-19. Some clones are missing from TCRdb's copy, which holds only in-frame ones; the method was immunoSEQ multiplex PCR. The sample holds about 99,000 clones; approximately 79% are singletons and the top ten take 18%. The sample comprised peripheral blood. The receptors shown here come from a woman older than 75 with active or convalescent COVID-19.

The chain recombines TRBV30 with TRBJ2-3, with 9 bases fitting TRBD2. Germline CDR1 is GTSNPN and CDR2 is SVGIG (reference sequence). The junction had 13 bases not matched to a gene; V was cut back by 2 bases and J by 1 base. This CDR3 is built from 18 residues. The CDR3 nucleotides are TGTGCCTGGAGTCCCGGGACTAGCTTGAGGATCCGCACAGATACGCAGTATTTT. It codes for CAWSPGTSLRIRTDTQYF.

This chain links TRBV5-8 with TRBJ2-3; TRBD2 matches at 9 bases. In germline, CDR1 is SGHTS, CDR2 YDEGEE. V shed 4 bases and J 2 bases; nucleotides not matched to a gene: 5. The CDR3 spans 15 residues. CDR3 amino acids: CASSKGGRVTDTQYF. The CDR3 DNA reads TGTGCCAGCAGCAAGGGCGGGAGGGTCACAGATACGCAGTATTTT.

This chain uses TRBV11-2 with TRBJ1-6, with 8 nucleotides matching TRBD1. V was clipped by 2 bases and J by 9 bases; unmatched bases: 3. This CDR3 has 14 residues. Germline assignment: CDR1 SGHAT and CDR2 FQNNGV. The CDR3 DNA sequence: TGTGCCAGCAGCTTATACCAGGGGGCTTCACCCCTCCACTTT. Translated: CASSLYQGASPLHF.

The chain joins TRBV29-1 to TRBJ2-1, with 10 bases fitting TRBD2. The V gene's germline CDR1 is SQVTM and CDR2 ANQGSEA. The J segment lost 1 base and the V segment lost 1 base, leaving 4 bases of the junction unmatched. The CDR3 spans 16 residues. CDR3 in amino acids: CSVEVPLAGSYNEQFF. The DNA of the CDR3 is TGCAGCGTTGAAGTCCCACTAGCGGGGTCCTACAATGAGCAGTTCTTC.

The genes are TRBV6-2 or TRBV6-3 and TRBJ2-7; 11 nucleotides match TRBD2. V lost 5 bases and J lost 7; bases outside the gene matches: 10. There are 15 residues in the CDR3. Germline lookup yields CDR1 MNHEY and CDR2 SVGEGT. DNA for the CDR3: TGTGCCAGCAGTCCCCGTGTAGCGGGAGGGTGGGAGCAGTACTTC. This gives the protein CASSPRVAGGWEQYF.

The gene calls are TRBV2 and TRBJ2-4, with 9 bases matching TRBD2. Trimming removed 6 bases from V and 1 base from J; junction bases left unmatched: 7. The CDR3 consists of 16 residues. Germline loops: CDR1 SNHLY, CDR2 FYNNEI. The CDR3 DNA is TGTGCCAGCAGAATAGCGGGAGTGGCTGCCAAAAACATTCAGTACTTC. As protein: CASRIAGVAAKNIQYF.

The CDR3 DNA follows: TGTGCCACCGCCGTGGGACTAGCGGGCTACAATGAGCAGTTCTTC. This sequence encodes CATAVGLAGYNEQFF. J is TRBJ2-1 and V is TRBV2, with 12 nucleotides matching TRBD2. The germline gives CDR1 SNHLY, CDR2 FYNNEI. Germline trimming cut 10 bases from V and 3 bases from J; bases unmatched to any gene: 7. The CDR3 length is 15 residues.

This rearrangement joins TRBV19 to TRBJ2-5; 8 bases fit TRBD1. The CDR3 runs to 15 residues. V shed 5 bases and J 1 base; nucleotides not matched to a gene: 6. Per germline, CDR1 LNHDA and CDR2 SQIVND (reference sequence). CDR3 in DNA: TGTGCCAGTAGTCAGACAGGGGATCGCCAAGAGACCCAGTACTTC. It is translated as CASSQTGDRQETQYF.

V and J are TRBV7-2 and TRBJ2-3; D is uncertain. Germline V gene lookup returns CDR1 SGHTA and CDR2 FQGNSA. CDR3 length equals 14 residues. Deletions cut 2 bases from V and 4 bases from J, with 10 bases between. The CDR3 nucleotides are TGTGCCAGCAGCTTAAGATATGGAGCAGATACGCAGTATTTT. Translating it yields CASSLRYGADTQYF.

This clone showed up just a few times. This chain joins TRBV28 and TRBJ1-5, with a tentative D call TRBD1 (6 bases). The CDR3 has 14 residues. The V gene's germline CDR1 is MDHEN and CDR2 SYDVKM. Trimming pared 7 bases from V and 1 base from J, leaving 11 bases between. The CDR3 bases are TGTGCCAGCATCTCCAGGGGCAGCAATCAGCCCCAGCATTTT. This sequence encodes CASISRGSNQPQHF.

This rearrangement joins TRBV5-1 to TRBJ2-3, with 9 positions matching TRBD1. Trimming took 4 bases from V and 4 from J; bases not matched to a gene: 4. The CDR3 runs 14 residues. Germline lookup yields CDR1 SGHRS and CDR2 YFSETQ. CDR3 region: CASSDRQGADTQYF. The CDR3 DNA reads TGCGCCAGCAGCGACCGACAGGGGGCAGATACGCAGTATTTT.

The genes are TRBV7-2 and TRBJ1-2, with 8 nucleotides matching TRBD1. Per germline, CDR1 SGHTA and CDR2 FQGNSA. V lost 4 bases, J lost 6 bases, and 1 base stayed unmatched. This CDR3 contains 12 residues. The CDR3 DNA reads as TGTGCCAGCAGCTCGACAGGGGATGGCTACACCTTC. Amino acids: CASSSTGDGYTF.

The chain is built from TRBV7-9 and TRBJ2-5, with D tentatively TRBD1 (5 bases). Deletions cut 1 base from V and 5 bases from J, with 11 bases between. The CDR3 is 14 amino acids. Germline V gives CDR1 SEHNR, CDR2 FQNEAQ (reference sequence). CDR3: CASSLVSGLETQYF. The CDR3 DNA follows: TGTGCCAGCAGCTTAGTATCAGGGCTTGAGACCCAGTACTTC.

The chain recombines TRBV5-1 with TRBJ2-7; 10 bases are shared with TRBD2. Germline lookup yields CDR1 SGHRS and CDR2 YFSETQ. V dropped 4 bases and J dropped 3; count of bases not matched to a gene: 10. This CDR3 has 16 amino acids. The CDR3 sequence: CASSRRSGTSVYEQYF. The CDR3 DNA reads TGCGCCAGCAGCAGACGTTCCGGGACTAGCGTCTACGAGCAGTACTTC.

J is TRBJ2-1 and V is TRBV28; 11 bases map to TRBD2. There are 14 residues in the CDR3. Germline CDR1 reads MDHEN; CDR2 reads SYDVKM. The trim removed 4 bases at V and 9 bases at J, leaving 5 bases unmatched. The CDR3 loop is CASSYTSGRGEQFF. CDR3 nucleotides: TGTGCCAGCAGTTATACTAGCGGGAGAGGTGAGCAGTTCTTC.

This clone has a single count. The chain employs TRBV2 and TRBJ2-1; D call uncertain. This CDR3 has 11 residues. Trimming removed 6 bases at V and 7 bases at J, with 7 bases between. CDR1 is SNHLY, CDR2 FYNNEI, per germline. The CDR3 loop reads CASSPLNEQFF. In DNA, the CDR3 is TGTGCCAGCAGCCCACTTAATGAGCAGTTCTTC.

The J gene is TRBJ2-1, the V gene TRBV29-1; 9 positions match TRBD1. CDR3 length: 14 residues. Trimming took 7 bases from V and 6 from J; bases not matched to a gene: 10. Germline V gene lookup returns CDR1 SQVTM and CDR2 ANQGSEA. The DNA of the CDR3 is TGCAGCGCCGCGCAGGGACAGGGCCCCAATGAGCAGTTCTTC. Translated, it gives CSAAQGQGPNEQFF.

This CDR3 reads CASSLDSGGILAYEQYF. The DNA of the CDR3 is TGCGCCAGCAGCTTGGATTCGGGGGGTATTCTTGCCTACGAGCAGTACTTC. The V and J genes are TRBV5-1 and TRBJ2-7; 7 nucleotides align to TRBD2. CDR1 is SGHRS and CDR2 is YFSETQ in the germline V gene. J was trimmed by 2 bases and V by 0 bases; bases with no gene match: 11. This CDR3 spans 17 amino acids.

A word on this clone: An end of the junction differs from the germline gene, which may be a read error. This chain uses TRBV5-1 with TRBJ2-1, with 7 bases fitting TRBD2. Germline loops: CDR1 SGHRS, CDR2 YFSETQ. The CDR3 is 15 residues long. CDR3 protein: CASSPGTTSYNEQFF. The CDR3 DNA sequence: TGTGCCAGCAGCCCGGGGACTACCTCCTACAATGAGCAGTTCTTC.

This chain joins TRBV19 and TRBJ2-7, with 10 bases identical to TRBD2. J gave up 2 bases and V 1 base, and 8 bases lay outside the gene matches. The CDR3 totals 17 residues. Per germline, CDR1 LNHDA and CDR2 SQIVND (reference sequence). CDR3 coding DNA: TGTGCCAGTAGTATAGGGCTAGCGGGAGCCGGACCCTACGAGCAGTACTTC. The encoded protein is CASSIGLAGAGPYEQYF.

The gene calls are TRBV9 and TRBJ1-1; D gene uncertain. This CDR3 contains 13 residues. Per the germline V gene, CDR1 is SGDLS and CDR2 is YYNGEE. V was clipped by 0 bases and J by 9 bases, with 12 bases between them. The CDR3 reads CASSVATDSKAFF. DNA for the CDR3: TGTGCCAGCAGCGTAGCTACAGATTCGAAAGCTTTCTTT.

CDR3 region: CASRTSGSYEQYF. The CDR3 DNA sequence: TGTGCCAGTAGGACTAGCGGCAGCTACGAGCAGTACTTC. The chain employs TRBV5-4 and TRBJ2-7; 10 positions match TRBD2. V gave up 8 bases and J gave up 3 bases; unmatched junction bases: 5. Germline V gives CDR1 SGHNT, CDR2 YYREEE (reference sequence). The CDR3 covers 13 residues.